This T cell receptor beta chain was sequenced in a study of OX40 agonist ivuxolimab in advanced cancers. Context from the whole study: Ivuxolimab, which targeted the costimulatory receptor OX40 (CD134), was an agonistic, fully human IgG2 monoclonal antibody. Among the approximately 54 dose-escalation patients, about 20 had hepatocellular carcinoma, some 15 melanoma, 9 renal cell carcinoma and 9 head and neck cancer. A male proportion of 75% to 85% and a mean age of 60 years, ranging from roughly 20 to 80, were recorded for the dose-escalation cohort. Prior anti-PD-1, anti-PD-L1 or anti-CTLA-4 therapy was permitted, and checkpoint inhibitors had been received by 30% to 40% of dose-escalation patients. Intravenous ivuxolimab was administered to patients every 2 weeks at six dose levels: 0.01, 0.1, 0.3, 1.5, 3 and 10 mg/kg. Peripheral TCRbeta sequencing was intended to test whether TCR sequence diversity was altered and clonal T-cell expansion was caused by ivuxolimab. The paper covers the monotherapy dose-escalation part of the phase I ivuxolimab trial, which included N = 52 patients. Partial responses were achieved by three dose-escalation patients, of whom one had hepatocellular carcinoma and two had cutaneous melanoma. Study-level results and caveats: Which antigens the clonally expanded peripheral T cells were specific for was not determined. Low levels of normalized T-cell clonal expansion were also shown by some nonresponding patients. Partial responders in the 0.1-3.0 mg/kg groups had among the lowest normalized peripheral clonal expansion, especially among CD8+ T cells. At doses from 0.1 to 3.0 mg/kg, clonal expansion was seen in both CD4+ and CD8+ blood T cells between baseline and week 6. After ivuxolimab, expanded clones were on average more numerous among CD8+ T cells than among CD4+ T cells.

Concerning this clone: Its antigen is still unknown. Base-call qualities are not available, and no considerably larger clone is one nucleotide away.

The trial excluded patients who had a history of autoimmune disease or were on systemic immunosuppression. In every dose cohort, peripheral blood was drawn for TCR sequencing at baseline, cycle 4 day 1, and cycle 7 day 1. Samples came from an open-label, multicenter, first-in-human phase I dose-escalation trial of ivuxolimab. Adults with locally advanced or metastatic melanoma, renal cell, hepatocellular, or head and neck squamous cell carcinoma were enrolled in the trial. Before TCR sequencing, CD4+ T cells and CD8+ T cells were sorted from peripheral blood as separate populations. Genomic DNA was extracted from sorted cells for sequencing of the TCRbeta CDR3 region. The immunoSEQ Assay was used for sequencing of TCRbeta CDR3 regions. The table comes from immuneACCESS by way of TCRdb, which keeps in-frame sequences with V and J called. Part of the clones is missing from these tables; in studies checked, under half for an unresolved V gene and the rest for unknown reasons. A total of under 25,000 clones appear in this sample, 60% to 85% of them only once. The biggest ten clones account for 18% of the sample.

Sequences PRHDT (CDR1) and FYEKMQ (CDR2) are obtained from the germline V gene (reference sequence). V is pared back by 5 bases and J by 3 bases, with 14 bases lying between the germline termini. Counted from cysteine to phenylalanine, this CDR3 has 14 amino acids. Just the 42-base CDR3 DNA is kept, in frame starting at base 1. Source: CD4+ or CD8+ T cells sorted from blood, taken in a trial of the OX40 agonist ivuxolimab. The chain is assembled from TRBV13 and TRBJ2-7, and TRBD2 may be the D gene, going by 6 matching bases. The TCR sequence derives from an adult with an advanced solid tumor such as melanoma, head and neck, liver or kidney cancer. The nucleotides are TGTGCCAGCAGCCCAGGGCGGGGTGTCTACGAGCAGTACTTC. This codes for CASSPGRGVYEQYF.